These T cell receptor beta chains were read from a single sample in a study of low-dose radiotherapy and immunotherapy resistance in tumors. MiXCR, run by TCRdb on the reads, gives a single entry per CDR3 protein. The sample has under 95,000 distinct CDR3 sequences, over 15% seen once. The material sequenced was PBMCs, taken before treatment. These receptor sequences come from a male donor with prostate cancer. Both conserved end residues are part of each CDR3. Fields, in order: CDR3 protein, CDR3 DNA, D gene, V gene, clone size, J gene. A D gene is named only where the DNA matches it firmly. For some rows the clone size is stated as once, few or many, or as a class when expanded; others skip it.

CASSLHGAVSGELFF | TGTGCCAGCAGCTTACATGGGGCGGTTTCCGGGGAGCTGTTTTTT | . | TRBV7-9 | many | TRBJ2-2
CASSARRANSGANVLTF | TGTGCCAGCAGTGCCCGGCGAGCGAACTCTGGGGCCAACGTCCTGACTTTC | . | TRBV6-1 | . | TRBJ2-6
CASRTGGPENGYTF | TGCGCCAGCAGGACAGGGGGCCCTGAGAATGGCTACACCTTC | TRBD1 | TRBV10-2 | many | TRBJ1-2
CSVGSSGANVLTF | TGCAGCGTTGGAAGCTCTGGGGCCAACGTCCTGACTTTC | . | TRBV29-1 | many | TRBJ2-6
CASWTAANTGELFF | TGTGCCAGTTGGACAGCAGCGAACACCGGGGAGCTGTTTTTT | . | TRBV19 | many | TRBJ2-2
CSARRETFYEQYF | TGCAGTGCTAGACGCGAGACTTTCTACGAGCAGTACTTC | . | TRBV20-1 | many | TRBJ2-7
CTCQGSGYGYTF | TGCACCTGTCAGGGGAGTGGATATGGCTACACCTTC | . | TRBV29-1 | many | TRBJ1-2
CASSQDPDTSLWYEQYF | TGCGCCAGCAGCCAAGATCCGGACACCTCTTTATGGTACGAGCAGTACTTC | . | TRBV4-1 | . | TRBJ2-7
CASSHRPTGSGNSPLHF | TGCGCCAGCAGTCATCGGCCAACAGGGTCTGGTAATTCACCCCTCCACTTT | . | TRBV5-1 | many | TRBJ1-6
CASSFAGSVAIYF | TGTGCCAGCAGCTTCGCAGGGAGCGTCGCCATATATTTT | . | TRBV13 | many | TRBJ1-3
CSVVGEGFKNIQYF | TGCAGCGTTGTGGGAGAGGGTTTCAAAAACATTCAGTACTTC | . | TRBV29-1 | medium-sized | TRBJ2-4